These 30 T cell receptor beta chains were sequenced from one sample in a study of vaccination effects on CD4 cells after COVID-19 (dated by TCRdb to 2022 to 2024). These receptors have no identified antigens. The library was built by means of the immunoSEQ multiplex PCR assay. TCRdb obtained this table from immuneACCESS and retained in-frame rearrangements with V and J assigned. These tables miss some clones; where compared with another copy, unresolved V genes account for less than half of the shortfall, and the remainder is unexplained. Here the sample has 57,000 or so clones; under 85% occur a single time. More than 4% of the sample comes from the top ten. After approximately eleven days of culture, CD4+ T cells were isolated with the EasySep CD4+ T cell isolation kit. Each participant received two doses of an mRNA SARS-CoV-2 vaccine, either BNT162b2 or mRNA-1273. The sample in question was CD4+ T cells from PBMCs cultured without peptide, obtained after COVID-19 vaccination. The receptors originated from a human donor who received a COVID-19 vaccine.

This clone occurred once. The chain joins TRBV6-2 or TRBV6-3 to TRBJ1-1; possibly TRBD1 for D (6 bases). V lost 5 bases, J lost 1 base, and 11 bases lay in between. Germline lookup yields CDR1 MNHEY and CDR2 SVGEGT. This CDR3 comprises 14 residues. CDR3 region: CASSPRDKNTEAFF. The CDR3 DNA follows: TGTGCCAGCAGTCCCCGGGACAAGAACACTGAAGCTTTCTTT.

This clone was seen a handful of times. The rearrangement joins TRBV3-1 (or the pseudogene TRBV3-2) to TRBJ1-5; no definite D call. Germline CDR1 and CDR2: LGHDT and YNNKEL (reference sequence). The V and J ends lost 5 bases and 2 bases respectively, with 10 bases between them. This CDR3 has 14 amino acids. CDR3 residues: CASSYDGGNQPQHF. CDR3 nucleotides: TGTGCCAGCAGCTACGACGGTGGCAATCAGCCCCAGCATTTT.

This chain joins TRBV6-5 and TRBJ1-1; TRBD1 matches at 10 bases. V gave up 6 bases and J gave up 4 bases; unmatched junction bases: 8. CDR1 is MNHEY and CDR2 is SVGAGI in the germline V gene. The CDR3 spans 15 residues. CDR3 loop: CASRGTGAGSTEAFF. CDR3 nucleotides: TGTGCCAGCAGGGGGACAGGGGCGGGGAGCACTGAAGCTTTCTTT.

V and J are TRBV7-9 and TRBJ1-2, with D unclear. CDR1 and CDR2 from the germline V gene are SEHNR and FQNEAQ (reference sequence). Trimming took 1 base from V and 1 from J, leaving 10 bases between them. The CDR3 has 15 residues. The CDR3 region is CASSLEVGYNYGYTF. CDR3 DNA sequence: TGTGCCAGCAGCTTAGAGGTCGGTTATAACTATGGCTACACCTTC.

This clone was counted a single time. The chain couples TRBV18 to TRBJ2-7; possible D gene TRBD1, 6 bases. Per the germline V gene, CDR1 is KGHSH and CDR2 is LQKENI. The CDR3 is 15 amino acids. V was trimmed by 3 bases and J by 8 bases, leaving 20 bases between them. The CDR3 region is CASSPSGDTTSKQYF. CDR3 DNA: TGTGCCAGCTCACCCTCAGGGGATACTACTTCGAAGCAGTACTTC.

This clone has just one count. The V and J genes are TRBV3-1 (or the pseudogene TRBV3-2) and TRBJ2-6; 7 bases fit TRBD1. This CDR3 region has 15 residues. V lost 2 bases to trimming and J lost 2 bases; unmatched junction nucleotides: 0. The germline V gene has CDR1 LGHDT and CDR2 YNNKEL (reference sequence). Here the CDR3 reads CASSQTGAGANVLTF. The CDR3 DNA is TGTGCCAGCAGCCAAACAGGGGCTGGGGCCAACGTCCTGACTTTC.

The chain carries TRBV4-2 and TRBJ1-5, with no clear D. The ends were cut back, 4 bases at V and 0 bases at J, with 4 bases in the middle. CDR1 is LGHNA and CDR2 is YNFKEQ in the germline V gene. The CDR3 is 13 amino acids. The CDR3 sequence: CASSRDSNQPQHF. The CDR3 coding sequence is TGTGCCAGCAGCCGGGATAGCAATCAGCCCCAGCATTTT.

This chain uses TRBV7-2 with TRBJ2-7; D is ambiguous. The V gene lost 7 bases and the J gene lost 0 bases, with 10 bases spanning the gap. Germline assignment: CDR1 SGHTA and CDR2 FQGNSA. The CDR3 runs 13 residues. The CDR3 sequence is CASNLGGSYEQYF. CDR3 DNA sequence: TGTGCCAGCAATCTCGGCGGCTCCTACGAGCAGTACTTC. Filled out from reference TRBV7-2 and TRBJ2-7, the complete variable domain reads GAGVSQSPSNKVTEKGKDVELRCDPISGHTALYWYRQSLGQGLEFLIYFQGNSAPDKSGLPSDRFSAERTGGSVSTLTIQRTQQEDSAVYLCASNLGGSYEQYFGPGTRLTVT.

The V call is TRBV29-1, the J call TRBJ2-3, with 11 bases aligning to TRBD2. The junction had 11 bases not matched to a gene; V was cut back by 7 bases and J by 5 bases. The CDR3 extends over 15 amino acids. In germline, CDR1 is SQVTM, CDR2 ANQGSEA. CDR3 sequence (DNA): TGCAGCGCTGTCGGATTTAGCGGGGGGGGAGATACGCAGTATTTT. Residues: CSAVGFSGGGDTQYF.

V usage is TRBV7-2 and J usage is TRBJ2-1; D may be TRBD1 (5 bases). Germline-derived CDR1 and CDR2 are SGHTA and FQGNSA. Trimming took 0 bases from V and 5 from J, leaving 8 bases between them. This CDR3 is built from 14 residues. The CDR3 spells CASSLAGPHNEQFF. DNA for the CDR3: TGTGCCAGCAGCTTAGCGGGGCCGCACAATGAGCAGTTCTTC.

The chain has TRBV19 and TRBJ1-3, with D perhaps matching TRBD1 (5 bases). Germline loops: CDR1 LNHDA, CDR2 SQIVND (reference sequence). Deletions cut 5 bases from V and 4 bases from J, with 15 bases between. The CDR3 covers 15 residues. CDR3 amino acids: CASSPPGKQGNTIYF. In DNA form, the CDR3 reads TGTGCCAGTAGTCCGCCAGGGAAGCAGGGAAACACCATATATTTT.

J is TRBJ1-1 and V is TRBV6-2 or TRBV6-3; D possibly corresponds to TRBD1 (6 bases). CDR3 length equals 14 residues. Trimming left V 4 bases short and J 1 base short, with 10 bases between. Germline-derived CDR1 and CDR2 are MNHEY and SVGEGT. This CDR3 reads CASSSDRRNTEAFF. The CDR3 DNA follows: TGTGCCAGCAGTTCTGACAGGCGGAACACTGAAGCTTTCTTT.

This chain joins TRBV7-2 and TRBJ2-1, with TRBD1 identical over 12 bases. Germline V CDR1 and CDR2: SGHTA, FQGNSA. The V segment lost 5 bases and the J segment 8 bases; nucleotides outside the gene matches: 10. This CDR3 spans 16 amino acids. The CDR3 here is CASSVDGTGGFYEQFF. The CDR3 DNA sequence: TGTGCCAGCAGCGTAGACGGGACAGGGGGCTTCTATGAGCAGTTCTTC.

The V call is TRBV7-8, the J call TRBJ2-5; 7 nucleotides align to TRBD1. Germline V CDR1 and CDR2: SGHVS, FQNEAQ. The ends lost 5 bases at V and 3 bases at J; junction bases unmatched: 6. This CDR3 region has 14 residues. The CDR3 DNA is TGTGCCAGCAGCACCGGGACAGTAAAAGAGACCCAGTACTTC. Residues: CASSTGTVKETQYF. Based on the CDR3 plus reference TRBV7-8 and TRBJ2-5, the full variable domain is GAGVSQSPRYKVAKRGQDVALRCDPISGHVSLFWYQQALGQGPEFLTYFQNEAQLDKSGLPSDRFFAERPEGSVSTLKIQRTQQEDSAVYLCASSTGTVKETQYFGPGTRLLVL.

The rearrangement links TRBV11-2 to TRBJ2-7; TRBD2 matches 11 bases. Germline V gene lookup returns CDR1 SGHAT and CDR2 FQNNGV. V gave up 2 bases and J gave up 5 bases; unmatched junction bases: 2. This CDR3 region has 14 residues. DNA of the CDR3: TGTGCCAGCAGCTTACTAGCGGGAGGTAACGAGCAGTACTTC. Translation gives CASSLLAGGNEQYF.

J is TRBJ2-3 and V is TRBV19; D is ambiguous. CDR1 is LNHDA, CDR2 SQIVND, per germline (reference sequence). The CDR3 has 13 amino acids. Trimming pared 1 base from V and 3 bases from J, leaving 5 bases between. This CDR3 is CASSIVGTDTQYF. The DNA of the CDR3 is TGTGCCAGTAGTATAGTGGGGACAGATACGCAGTATTTT.

The gene calls are TRBV6-5 and TRBJ2-1, with D perhaps TRBD2 (5 bases). Deletions cut 0 bases from V and 3 bases from J, with 9 bases between. Looked up from germline, CDR1 is MNHEY and CDR2 is SVGAGI. CDR3 length: 15 amino acids. The CDR3 sequence: CASSYSLGGYNEQFF. CDR3 DNA: TGTGCCAGCAGTTACTCACTAGGAGGCTACAATGAGCAGTTCTTC.

The CDR3 coding sequence is TGTGCCAGCTCACCACCGCAGGGACAGGGTAACTACGAGCAGTACTTC. This sequence encodes CASSPPQGQGNYEQYF. The rearrangement joins TRBV18 to TRBJ2-7; 9 bases are a match to TRBD1. Germline V gene lookup returns CDR1 KGHSH and CDR2 LQKENI. Trimming took 0 bases from V and 3 from J; bases not matched to a gene: 6. The CDR3 sequence is 16 residues long.

Points on this clone: An end of the junction does not agree with germline; a read error may underlie this. The CDR3 DNA reads as TGTGCCAGCAGCTTTGGCTTTTGGTCCCGGACATTGGACTTC. Amino acid sequence: CASSFGFWSRTLDF. This chain uses TRBV11-2 with TRBJ2-7; D may be TRBD1 (5 bases). CDR1 SGHAT and CDR2 FQNNGV come from the germline V gene. This CDR3 contains 14 residues.

The V call is TRBV6-1, the J call TRBJ2-3; the D gene is possibly TRBD2 (6 bases). With 2 bases removed from V and 5 bases from J, the gap between germline ends came to 23 bases. Per germline, CDR1 MNHNS and CDR2 SASEGT. This CDR3 region has 18 residues. The chain's CDR3 is CASSEWGLGGGSGDTQYF. In DNA, the CDR3 is TGTGCCAGCAGTGAATGGGGTTTGGGCGGAGGGTCGGGAGATACGCAGTATTTT.

This sequence joins TRBV4-2 and TRBJ2-5; D remains unclear. This CDR3 spans 13 amino acids. Trimming stripped 1 base from V and 1 base from J, with 4 bases between. Germline V lookup: CDR1 LGHNA, CDR2 YNFKEQ. The CDR3 is CASSQARQETQYF. In DNA, the CDR3 is TGTGCCAGCAGCCAAGCCCGCCAAGAGACCCAGTACTTC.

This clone was observed a handful of times. The chain has TRBV18 and TRBJ2-7; TRBD1 or TRBD2 may be the D gene (5 bases each). Trimming left V 3 bases short and J 2 bases short, with 11 bases between. This CDR3 has 14 residues. CDR1 and CDR2 (germline): KGHSH, LQKENI. The DNA of the CDR3 is TGTGCCAGCTCACCTAGCCGGGACCCCTACGAGCAGTACTTC. Its translation: CASSPSRDPYEQYF.

The gene calls are TRBV5-1 and TRBJ2-5, with 8 bases aligning to TRBD1. Per germline, CDR1 SGHRS and CDR2 YFSETQ. This CDR3 contains 15 residues. V shed 4 bases and J 1 base; nucleotides not matched to a gene: 6. CDR3 protein: CASSIGTGPQETQYF. DNA of the CDR3: TGCGCCAGCAGCATAGGGACAGGCCCCCAAGAGACCCAGTACTTC.

The chain is built from TRBV7-2 and TRBJ1-6; no clear D gene. CDR3 length equals 13 residues. The germline CDR1 and CDR2 sequences are SGHTA and FQGNSA. Trimming left V 0 bases short and J 6 bases short, with 3 bases between. The CDR3 loop reads CASSLAPNSPLHF. The CDR3 DNA reads as TGTGCCAGCAGCTTAGCCCCTAATTCACCCCTCCACTTT.

The genes are TRBV5-5 and TRBJ1-1; a weak D match, TRBD1 (5 bases). Per germline, CDR1 SGHKS and CDR2 YYEKEE (reference sequence). The V end lost 1 base, the J end lost 1 base, and 14 bases lay between the germline ends. The CDR3 consists of 16 residues. The CDR3 nucleotides are TGTGCCAGCAGCTTGTTGGGGGGTCGCGGGAACACTGAAGCTTTCTTT. Protein product: CASSLLGGRGNTEAFF.

The DNA of the CDR3 is TGTGCCAGCAGCGAAGGCCCCTGGGGCAAAAACATTCAGTACTTC. Amino acids: CASSEGPWGKNIQYF. The gene calls are TRBV7-2 and TRBJ2-4; no clear D. This CDR3 spans 15 amino acids. The V and J ends lost 5 bases and 3 bases respectively, with 14 bases between them. Germline assignment: CDR1 SGHTA and CDR2 FQGNSA. Based on the CDR3 plus reference TRBV7-2 and TRBJ2-4, the full variable domain is GAGVSQSPSNKVTEKGKDVELRCDPISGHTALYWYRQSLGQGLEFLIYFQGNSAPDKSGLPSDRFSAERTGGSVSTLTIQRTQQEDSAVYLCASSEGPWGKNIQYFGAGTRLSVL.

This sequence joins TRBV30 and TRBJ1-1, with D possibly TRBD1 on 5 matching bases. The CDR3 consists of 13 residues. V dropped 4 bases and J dropped 5 bases, with 14 bases sitting between them. From germline, CDR1 is GTSNPN and CDR2 SVGIG (reference sequence). The CDR3 DNA is TGTGCCTGGACCGGGGGAGCGAAAACTGAAGCTTTCTTT. Its protein product is CAWTGGAKTEAFF.

This clone was counted between two and nine times. The rearrangement links TRBV28 to TRBJ1-6; 10 positions agree with TRBD1. CDR1 MDHEN and CDR2 SYDVKM come from the germline V gene. The CDR3 is 14 amino acids. The ends lost 8 bases at V and 8 bases at J; junction bases unmatched: 6. CDR3 in DNA: TGTGCCAGCGAGCCGACAGGGGGCTATTCACCCCTCCACTTT. This translates into CASEPTGGYSPLHF.

This clone was observed a few times. The rearrangement joins TRBV9 to TRBJ1-3; 7 bases match TRBD1. J lost 9 bases, V lost 1 base, and 4 bases had no gene match. Germline CDR1 reads SGDLS; CDR2 reads YYNGEE. The CDR3 has 13 amino acids. CDR3 sequence (DNA): TGTGCCAGCAGCGTACAGGGGGGAGGCACCATATATTTT. Its protein is CASSVQGGGTIYF.

The chain couples TRBV5-5 to TRBJ2-7; a possible D gene is TRBD1 (6 bases). The germline V gene has CDR1 SGHKS and CDR2 YYEKEE (reference sequence). V lost 4 bases to trimming and J lost 5 bases, with 16 bases between them. CDR3 length: 14 residues. The CDR3 spells CASSLFTGNNEQYF. CDR3 coding DNA: TGTGCCAGCAGCCTTTTCACAGGGAACAACGAGCAGTACTTC.